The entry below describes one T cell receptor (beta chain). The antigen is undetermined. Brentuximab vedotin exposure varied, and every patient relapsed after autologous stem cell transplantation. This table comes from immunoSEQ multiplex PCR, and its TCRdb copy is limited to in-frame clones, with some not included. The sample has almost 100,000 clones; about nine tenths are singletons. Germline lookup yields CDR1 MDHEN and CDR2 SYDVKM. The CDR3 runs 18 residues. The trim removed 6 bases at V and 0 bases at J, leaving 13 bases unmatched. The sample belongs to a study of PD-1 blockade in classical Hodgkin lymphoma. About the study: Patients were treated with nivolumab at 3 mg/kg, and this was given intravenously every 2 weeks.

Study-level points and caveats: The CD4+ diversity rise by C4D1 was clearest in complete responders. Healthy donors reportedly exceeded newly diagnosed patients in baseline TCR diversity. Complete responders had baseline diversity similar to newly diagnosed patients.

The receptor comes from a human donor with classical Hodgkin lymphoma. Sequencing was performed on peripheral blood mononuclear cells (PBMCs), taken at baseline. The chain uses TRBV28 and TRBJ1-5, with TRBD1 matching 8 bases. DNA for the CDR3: TGTGCCAGCAGCCAACGGACAGGGAGAATTTATAGCAATCAGCCCCAGCATTTT. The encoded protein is CASSQRTGRIYSNQPQHF.